The clone carrying this TCR beta chain appeared once. The target antigen is unknown. This sample is drawn from a study of vaccination and CD4 T cells after COVID-19. Sequencing of the DNA from cultured CD4+ T cells was carried out with the Oncomine TCR Beta short-read assay. TCRdb used MiXCR to reprocess the PCR reads, holding one entry per CDR3 protein. The data show under 25,000 distinct CDR3 sequences, with roughly two thirds seen just once and around 7.3% held by the top ten. Germline V gene data show CDR1 as SGHRS and CDR2 as YFSETQ. V lost 0 bases, J lost 5 bases, and 5 bases stayed unmatched. The CDR3 sequence is 15 residues long. As for treatment: approximately nine-day PBMC culture with coronavirus spike peptide pools or control peptides (ViraFEST assay). After expanding antigen-specific T cells with peptide pools, ViraFEST sequenced their TCRs.

The sequence derives from a human donor who had recovered from COVID-19. The J gene is TRBJ2-7, the V gene TRBV5-1; 10 bases agree with TRBD1. Sequenced: CD4+ T cells from blood, cultured in vitro. The CDR3: CASSLGDRGRDEQYF. Written as DNA, the CDR3 is TGCGCCAGCAGCTTGGGGGACAGGGGTCGCGACGAGCAGTACTTC. The whole variable domain, filled in from reference TRBV5-1 and TRBJ2-7, reads KAGVTQTPRYLIKTRGQQVTLSCSPISGHRSVSWYQQTPGQGLQFLFEYFSETQRNKGNFPGRFSGRQFSNSRSEMNVSTLELGDSALYLCASSLGDRGRDEQYFGPGTRLTVT.